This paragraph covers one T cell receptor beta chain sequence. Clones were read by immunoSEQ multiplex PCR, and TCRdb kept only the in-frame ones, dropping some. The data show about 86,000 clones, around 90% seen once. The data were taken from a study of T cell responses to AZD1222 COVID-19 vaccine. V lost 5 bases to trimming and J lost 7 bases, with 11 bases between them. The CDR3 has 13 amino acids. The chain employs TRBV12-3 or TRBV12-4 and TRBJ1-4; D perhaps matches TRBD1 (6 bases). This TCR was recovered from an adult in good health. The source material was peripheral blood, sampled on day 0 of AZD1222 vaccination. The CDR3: CASSRNRVEKLFF. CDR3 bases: TGTGCCAGCAGTAGAAACAGGGTTGAAAAACTGTTTTTT.